This T cell receptor beta chain was obtained from a study of OX40 agonist ivuxolimab in advanced cancers. V was shortened by 7 bases and J by 6 bases, with 16 bases between the two germline ends. This CDR3 contains 14 residues. Germline assignment: CDR1 LNHNV and CDR2 YYDKDF (reference sequence). The table came from immunoSEQ multiplex PCR; TCRdb's copy has only in-frame clones and leaves some out. This table holds tens of thousands of clones, 80% to 90% found once. The chain carries TRBV15 and TRBJ2-1, with D unresolved. Sequenced material: CD4+ or CD8+ T cells sorted from blood, taken in a trial of the OX40 agonist ivuxolimab. This clonotype was obtained from an adult with an advanced solid tumor such as melanoma, head and neck, liver or kidney cancer. This CDR3 reads CATTVPGNPNEQFF. Written as DNA, the CDR3 is TGTGCCACCACCGTCCCGGGTAACCCCAATGAGCAGTTCTTC.